One sample yielded the 17 T cell receptor beta chains listed below, sequenced in a study of cytomegalovirus exposure and HLA in healthy donors. PCR used 60 Vbeta primers and 13 Jbeta primers. Assay used: immunoSEQ multiplex PCR; TCRdb lists only in-frame clones, some missing. The repertoire holds 200,000 to 250,000 clones, 80% to 85% seen once, with 0.71% in the top ten. Sequencing was carried out using PBMCs. These receptors all come from a boy younger than 10 in good health and CMV-seronegative.

This chain links TRBV7-9 with TRBJ1-2, with 10 bases identical to TRBD1. Germline V CDR1 and CDR2: SEHNR, FQNEAQ (reference sequence). The CDR3 length is 15 residues. Trimming at V came to 1 base and at J to 6 bases, leaving 5 bases not matched to a gene. Here the CDR3 reads CASSLGQGARDGYTF. CDR3 nucleotide sequence: TGTGCCAGCAGCTTAGGACAGGGGGCTCGAGATGGCTACACCTTC.

V is TRBV7-2 and J is TRBJ1-5; D is unresolved. Trimming removed 6 bases at V and 9 bases at J, with 12 bases between. The germline V gene has CDR1 SGHTA and CDR2 FQGNSA. The CDR3 is 12 amino acids. The CDR3 loop reads CASRLRGGPQHF. As DNA, the CDR3 is TGTGCCAGCAGGCTACGAGGAGGGCCCCAGCATTTT.

J is TRBJ2-3 and V is TRBV4-1; 10 nucleotides align to TRBD1. From germline, CDR1 is MGHRA and CDR2 YSYEKL. Trimming cost V 4 bases and J 0 bases; bases outside gene matches: 1. The CDR3 runs 15 residues. The CDR3 DNA reads TGCGCCAGCAGCCGACAGGGGGCTAGCACAGATACGCAGTATTTT. It is translated as CASSRQGASTDTQYF.

The rearrangement uses TRBV18 and TRBJ1-1, with 9 bases lining up with TRBD1. V was pared by 0 bases and J by 3 bases, with 2 bases of the junction left unmatched. This CDR3 is 15 amino acids long. The germline CDR1 and CDR2 sequences are KGHSH and LQKENI. CDR3 sequence (DNA): TGTGCCAGCTCACCACCGGGGACAGGGCACACTGAAGCTTTCTTT. It specifies CASSPPGTGHTEAFF.

The chain employs TRBV5-6 and TRBJ2-3, with D possibly TRBD1 on 6 matching bases. Trimming left V 2 bases short and J 0 bases short, with 7 bases between. Germline V gene lookup returns CDR1 SGHDT and CDR2 YYEEEE. This CDR3 is 14 amino acids long. The CDR3 bases are TGTGCCAGCAGCTTCGGGACAAGCACAGATACGCAGTATTTT. This codes for CASSFGTSTDTQYF.

This sequence joins TRBV5-1 and TRBJ2-1; D is undetermined. The CDR3 is 16 residues long. Deletions cut 4 bases from V and 4 bases from J, with 18 bases between. Germline V gene data show CDR1 as SGHRS and CDR2 as YFSETQ. CDR3 in DNA: TGCGCCAGCAGCCCCCGGCTAACCGGCGGATACAATGAGCAGTTCTTC. Translation gives CASSPRLTGGYNEQFF. Full variable domain (outside the CDR3, taken from reference TRBV5-1 and TRBJ2-1): KAGVTQTPRYLIKTRGQQVTLSCSPISGHRSVSWYQQTPGQGLQFLFEYFSETQRNKGNFPGRFSGRQFSNSRSEMNVSTLELGDSALYLCASSPRLTGGYNEQFFGPGTRLTVL.

The chain links TRBV15 to TRBJ1-2; D is unclear. Trimming removed 1 base at V and 6 bases at J, with 9 bases between. The CDR3 consists of 13 residues. CDR1 LNHNV and CDR2 YYDKDF come from the germline V gene (reference sequence). CDR3 region: CATSRGPRDGYTF. CDR3 sequence (DNA): TGTGCCACCAGCAGAGGACCGCGGGATGGCTACACCTTC.

V gene TRBV2 combines with J gene TRBJ2-1, with 7 bases lining up with TRBD1. The CDR3 is 15 amino acids. Germline-derived CDR1 and CDR2 are SNHLY and FYNNEI. Trimming took 4 bases from V and 3 from J; bases not matched to a gene: 6. CDR3: CASSGSGQDYNEQFF. The CDR3 DNA is TGTGCCAGCAGTGGTTCAGGACAGGACTACAATGAGCAGTTCTTC.

V and J are TRBV29-1 and TRBJ2-1; 9 bases agree with TRBD2. CDR3 length: 13 residues. The germline V gene encodes CDR1 SQVTM and CDR2 ANQGSEA. J lost 3 bases, V lost 5 bases, and 2 bases had no gene match. The CDR3 sequence: CSVLAGNYNEQFF. The CDR3 nucleotides read TGCAGCGTTCTAGCGGGGAACTACAATGAGCAGTTCTTC.

The chain employs TRBV25-1 and TRBJ2-5; the match to TRBD2 covers 9 bases. The ends lost 4 bases at V and 2 bases at J; junction bases unmatched: 5. Germline V gene data show CDR1 as MGHDK and CDR2 as SYGVNS. The length of the CDR3 is 15 residues. The CDR3 nucleotides are TGTGCCAGCAGTGCCCCGCTAGCGGGGCAAGAGACCCAGTACTTC. Amino acid sequence: CASSAPLAGQETQYF.

The chain combines TRBV27 with TRBJ2-5, with a possible D match to TRBD2 (6 bases). The CDR3 is 13 amino acids. Germline values: CDR1 MNHEY, CDR2 SMNVEV (reference sequence). Trimming took 4 bases from V and 3 from J, leaving 9 bases between them. CDR3 region: CASSSRLEETQYF. In nucleotides, the CDR3 is TGTGCCAGCAGTTCCCGACTAGAAGAGACCCAGTACTTC.

This clone occurred a few times. The chain combines TRBV5-6 with TRBJ1-1; 7 bases agree with TRBD1. The trim removed 2 bases at V and 7 bases at J, leaving 5 bases unmatched. The CDR3 spans 13 residues. Germline V gives CDR1 SGHDT, CDR2 YYEEEE. CDR3 residues: CASSFTGTDEAFF. The CDR3 DNA reads TGTGCCAGCAGCTTCACCGGGACAGATGAAGCTTTCTTT.

The chain uses TRBV18 and TRBJ1-2; 9 bases line up with TRBD1. V trimming: 4 bases; J trimming: 2 bases; junction bases outside the gene matches: 8. The CDR3 consists of 16 residues. Per the germline V gene, CDR1 is KGHSH and CDR2 is LQKENI. CDR3 sequence reads: CASSLGTGSVNYGYTF. CDR3 in DNA: TGTGCCAGCTCACTCGGGACAGGGAGCGTCAACTATGGCTACACCTTC.

This chain connects TRBV11-2 to TRBJ1-1; 9 bases agree with TRBD1. V gave up 5 bases and J gave up 0 bases; unmatched junction bases: 4. The CDR3 length is 15 residues. Germline V gene lookup returns CDR1 SGHAT and CDR2 FQNNGV. This CDR3 reads CASSARTGVNTEAFF. As DNA, the CDR3 is TGTGCCAGCAGCGCAAGGACAGGGGTGAACACTGAAGCTTTCTTT.

This clone was counted only a few times. The chain has TRBV5-1 and TRBJ2-2; 8 nucleotides agree with TRBD1. CDR3 length: 14 amino acids. Germline CDR1 and CDR2: SGHRS and YFSETQ. J was trimmed by 6 bases and V by 3 bases; bases with no gene match: 4. In DNA form, the CDR3 reads TGCGCCAGCAGCTCCCAACAGGGGGCCGGGGAGCTGTTTTTT. Its translation: CASSSQQGAGELFF. The entire variable domain, with the rest obtained from reference TRBV5-1 and TRBJ2-2, is as follows: KAGVTQTPRYLIKTRGQQVTLSCSPISGHRSVSWYQQTPGQGLQFLFEYFSETQRNKGNFPGRFSGRQFSNSRSEMNVSTLELGDSALYLCASSSQQGAGELFFGEGSRLTVL.

V usage is TRBV6-4 and J usage is TRBJ2-5, with TRBD2 identical over 9 bases. The J segment lost 4 bases and the V segment lost 2 bases, leaving 8 bases of the junction unmatched. Germline V gene data show CDR1 as MRHNA and CDR2 as SNTAGT. CDR3 length: 16 residues. CDR3 loop: CASSDALRGGPETQYF. The CDR3 region has the DNA TGTGCCAGCAGTGACGCCCTGCGGGGGGGCCCAGAGACCCAGTACTTC.

This sequence joins TRBV7-9 and TRBJ2-7, with TRBD2 as a possible D gene (5 bases). The CDR3 covers 14 residues. Trimming cost V 5 bases and J 5 bases, with 16 bases left between them. The germline gives CDR1 SEHNR, CDR2 FQNEAQ (reference sequence). This CDR3 reads CASSPAGGSNEQYF. In nucleotides, the CDR3 is TGTGCCAGCAGCCCGGCGGGCGGAAGCAACGAGCAGTACTTC.